The clone carrying this T cell receptor beta chain was recorded many times. Its matching antigen is unknown. Time point denoted: newly diagnosed GD, antithyroid drugs for less than 3 months. After RNA was extracted from PBMCs, the TCR library was made from it. These data belong to a study of regulatory T cells in long-lasting Graves disease. Findings and caveats of the study: TCR diversity was lower in persistent Graves' patients than in newly diagnosed ones.

Library construction for TCR beta used iRepertoire HTBI primers and Arm-PCR of CDR3 regions. TCRdb used MiXCR to reprocess the multiplex PCR reads, holding one entry per CDR3 protein. This table has 350,000 to 550,000 distinct CDR3 sequences, 14% appearing once. Trimming pared 4 bases from V and 4 bases from J, leaving 7 bases between. CDR3 length: 12 amino acids. Germline assignment: CDR1 ENHRY and CDR2 SYGVKD. A further study also used this sample, focusing on T cells in Graves' hyperthyroidism and ophthalmopathy. That work contributes: A first-round RT-PCR of the TCR CDR3 used the HTBI primer set. Among clonotypes expanded in thyroid above 0.001, most were also found in blood.

This sequence joins TRBV10-3 and TRBJ1-2; no reliable D call. Sequences were derived from peripheral blood mononuclear cells (PBMCs), sampled at new diagnosis, from a patient treated with antithyroid drugs. The receptor's source is a woman between 50 and 59 years old with Graves disease. CDR3 sequence reads: CAISVGFYGYTF. The CDR3 DNA reads TGTGCCATCAGTGTAGGGTTCTATGGCTACACCTTC.